Described below is a single T cell receptor beta chain sequence and its context. Its specificity is unknown. Germline loops: CDR1 MNHEY, CDR2 SMNVEV (reference sequence). The CDR3 loop spans 17 amino acids. V shed 5 bases, J shed 0 bases, and the junction held 5 bases outside the gene matches. Measured with immunoSEQ multiplex PCR; TCRdb has only the in-frame clones, and not every one. Here the sample spans 90,000 to 150,000 clones, roughly 86% being singletons. This specimen belongs to a study of cytomegalovirus exposure and HLA in healthy donors. Study conclusions and caveats: Among TCR sequences, most were rare, though some public TCRs appeared in many donors.

The chain has TRBV27 and TRBJ2-3; TRBD2 matches 13 bases. Material for sequencing was PBMCs. The sequence was collected from a man between 18 and 29 years old in good health and CMV-seronegative. The CDR3 sequence is CASSRLAGGPSTDTQYF. Here the CDR3 DNA reads TGTGCCAGCAGTAGACTAGCGGGGGGACCTAGCACAGATACGCAGTATTTT.